A selection of T cell receptor beta chains follows, all from one sample in a study of cytomegalovirus exposure and HLA in healthy donors. Data came from immunoSEQ multiplex PCR; TCRdb stores just in-frame clones and leaves some out. The data show some 130,000 clones, 85% to 90% seen once. Sequencing input: PBMCs. These receptors all stem from a woman aged 18-35 years in good health and CMV-seropositive. The CDR3 runs from the conserved cysteine through the conserved F or W. A D gene is named only where the DNA matches it firmly. Clone size is not always given. Where it is, it says once, few, many or a class for expanded clones.

TRBV5-4,.,TRBJ1-1,.,TGTGCCAGCAGCTCAGGAGGGGTCAGGTTTACTGAAGCTTTCTTT,CASSSGGVRFTEAFF
TRBV9,.,TRBJ2-7,.,TGTGCCAGCAGCGGAGACACCTACGAGCAGTACTTC,CASSGDTYEQYF
TRBV7-8,.,TRBJ2-3,TRBD2,TGTGCCAGCAGCCTCACGGGGGGACCCACAGATACGCAGTATTTT,CASSLTGGPTDTQYF
TRBV28,.,TRBJ1-1,TRBD1,TGTGCCAGCAGACTGACAGGGGCTTCGAACACTGAAGCTTTCTTT,CASRLTGASNTEAFF
TRBV29-1,.,TRBJ2-2,.,TGCAGCGTTGGTAATCGAGCCGAGGAGCTGTTTTTT,CSVGNRAEELFF
TRBV27,.,TRBJ2-2,TRBD1,TGTGCCAGCAGTTTCTTGGGACAGGGGGGGGCCGGGGAGCTGTTTTTT,CASSFLGQGGAGELFF
TRBV28,.,TRBJ1-2,TRBD1,TGTGCCAGCAGTTTAGCACGCGGGACAGGGGGGAACTATGGCTACACCTTC,CASSLARGTGGNYGYTF
TRBV28,once,TRBJ1-1,TRBD1,TGTGCCAGCACCAAGGACAGGGGAACGACTGAAGCTTTCTTT,CASTKDRGTTEAFF
TRBV6-4,.,TRBJ2-1,TRBD2,TGTGCCAGCAGTTTACTAGCGGGCTCCTACAATGAGCAGTTCTTC,CASSLLAGSYNEQFF
TRBV27,few,TRBJ1-3,TRBD1,TGTGCCAGCAGTCGGACAGGGTCTGGAAACACCATATATTTT,CASSRTGSGNTIYF
TRBV14,.,TRBJ1-3,.,TGTGCCAGCAGCCGACGGAGAGGAGTTGGAAACACCATATATTTT,CASSRRRGVGNTIYF
TRBV13,.,TRBJ2-7,.,TGTGCCAGCAGCCCCGGGACTCCGACCTACGAGCAGTACTTC,CASSPGTPTYEQYF
TRBV4-3,.,TRBJ2-1,TRBD2,TGCGCCAGCAGCCAAGATAGCGGGAGTGGCAATGAGCAGTTCTTC,CASSQDSGSGNEQFF
TRBV19,.,TRBJ1-2,TRBD1,TGTGCCAGTAGTTTACAGGGGGCGAACTATGGCTACACCTTC,CASSLQGANYGYTF
TRBV7-6,.,TRBJ2-1,TRBD1,TGTGCCAGCAGCTTGACGGGACAGGGCCGGCTAGCGGCAAACAATGAGCAGTTCTTC,CASSLTGQGRLAANNEQFF
TRBV7-9,.,TRBJ1-4,TRBD1,TGTGCCAGCAGCAAGGGGGGACAGAAGAATGAAAAACTGTTTTTT,CASSKGGQKNEKLFF
TRBV29-1,.,TRBJ2-7,.,TGCAGCGTGACGGGGCAGGGGCCCTACGAGCAGTACTTC,CSVTGQGPYEQYF
TRBV11-1,.,TRBJ1-1,TRBD1,TGTGCCAGCAGCTTAGGCCCGGACAGGGGACACACTGAAGCTTTCTTT,CASSLGPDRGHTEAFF
TRBV7-6,.,TRBJ2-2,TRBD2,TGTGCCAGCAGCCTGGGGACTACTCTCACCGGGGAGCTGTTTTTT,CASSLGTTLTGELFF
TRBV28,.,TRBJ2-4,TRBD1,TGTGCCAGCAGTTTACCGACAGGGGGCCGAGCCAAAAACATTCAGTACTTC,CASSLPTGGRAKNIQYF
TRBV6-5,.,TRBJ2-4,TRBD1,TGTGCCAGTAGGGCAGGGGGTATCAAAAACATTCAGTACTTC,CASRAGGIKNIQYF
TRBV7-9,.,TRBJ2-5,TRBD2,TGTGCCAGCAGCCCGGGACTAGCGGTTAAAGAGACCCAGTACTTC,CASSPGLAVKETQYF
TRBV18,once,TRBJ2-2,.,TGTGCCAGCTCACTCCGCCTGGGAGCCGGGGAGCTGTTTTTT,CASSLRLGAGELFF
TRBV4-1,.,TRBJ2-7,.,TGCGCCAGCAGCCAGTTAATTAGGACAGAGACCTCCTACGAGCAGTACTTC,CASSQLIRTETSYEQYF
TRBV7-9,.,TRBJ1-2,TRBD1,TGTGCCAGCAGCTTAGCCCCGGGACAGGGTTCTGATGGCTACACCTTC,CASSLAPGQGSDGYTF
TRBV4-1,.,TRBJ2-7,TRBD1,TGCGCCAGCAGCCAAGATGACAGGGCGAGAGAGCAGTACTTC,CASSQDDRAREQYF
TRBV25-1,.,TRBJ2-1,TRBD2,TGTGCCAGCAGTGACCCGACTAGCGGGGGAAATGAGCAGTTCTTC,CASSDPTSGGNEQFF